The 29 T cell receptor beta chains below come from one sample, sequenced in a study of blood T cell repertoires in COVID-19. Here immunoSEQ multiplex PCR was the method, and the copy in TCRdb shows in-frame clones only, minus some. The table lists just under 90,000 clones, around nine tenths of them singletons. The source material was peripheral blood. The receptors shown here come from a man aged 55 to 69 with acute or convalescent COVID-19.

The chain joins TRBV13 to TRBJ2-1; D is perhaps TRBD2 (5 bases). Germline assignment: CDR1 PRHDT and CDR2 FYEKMQ (reference sequence). There are 15 residues in the CDR3. Trimming stripped 3 bases from V and 2 bases from J, with 11 bases between. The CDR3 protein is CASSLGLAAYNEQFF. The CDR3 DNA reads TGTGCCAGCAGCTTGGGTCTAGCAGCCTACAATGAGCAGTTCTTC.

The chain employs TRBV24-1 and TRBJ1-2; tentatively, D is TRBD1 (5 bases). The V end was cut by 5 bases, the J end by 2 bases, with 8 bases between. The CDR3 has 13 residues. CDR1 is KGHDR, CDR2 SFDVKD, per germline. CDR3 protein: CATSVGGNYGYTF. The CDR3, as DNA: TGTGCCACCAGTGTCGGGGGGAACTATGGCTACACCTTC.

The CDR3 DNA is TGTTTTGGCGGGAGATGGAATGAGCAGTTCTTC. Amino acids: CFGGRWNEQFF. This sequence joins TRBV19 and TRBJ2-1; TRBD2 agrees at 7 bases. From germline, CDR1 is LNHDA and CDR2 SQIVND (reference sequence). This CDR3 comprises 11 residues.

This chain links TRBV6-6 with TRBJ2-3; D is undetermined. Germline V gene sequence: CDR1 MNHNY, CDR2 SVGAGI (reference sequence). Trimming cost V 2 bases and J 6 bases, with 12 bases left between them. The CDR3 consists of 14 residues. The CDR3 DNA reads as TGTGCCAGCAGTTACGGCGGAAGTTTCGATACGCAGTATTTT. Translating gives CASSYGGSFDTQYF.

The chain links TRBV12-3 or TRBV12-4 to TRBJ2-7; 8 bases fit TRBD1. CDR3 length: 12 residues. J gave up 7 bases and V 5 bases, and 4 bases lay outside the gene matches. CDR3 coding DNA: TGTGCCAGCAGTCAGGGGGCGGGGGAGCAGTACTTC. This gives the protein CASSQGAGEQYF.

The rearrangement links TRBV6-5 to TRBJ1-2; 7 nucleotides align to TRBD1. This CDR3 has 11 residues. The junction had 3 bases not matched to a gene; V was cut back by 6 bases and J by 8 bases. Germline-derived CDR1 and CDR2 are MNHEY and SVGAGI. The CDR3 DNA is TGTGCCAGCAGCACAGGGGTGGGCTACACCTTC. Protein: CASSTGVGYTF.

The rearrangement uses TRBV27 and TRBJ2-7; D might be TRBD2 (6 bases). The CDR3 has 16 amino acids. The V and J ends lost 0 bases and 3 bases respectively, with 15 bases between them. Germline V CDR1 and CDR2: MNHEY, SMNVEV (reference sequence). The CDR3 bases are TGTGCCAGCAGTTTATCGTTGGGACTGGGGATCTACGAGCAGTACTTC. It codes for CASSLSLGLGIYEQYF.

The gene calls are TRBV7-2 and TRBJ2-7; 7 bases line up with TRBD1. This CDR3 comprises 14 residues. V lost 5 bases, J lost 5 bases, and 9 bases stayed unmatched. CDR1 SGHTA and CDR2 FQGNSA come from the germline V gene. The CDR3 DNA is TGTGCCAGCAGCCCCGCGACAGGGAGCCACGAGCAGTACTTC. Its translation is CASSPATGSHEQYF.

The V gene is TRBV28, the J gene TRBJ2-3; 10 bases are a match to TRBD2. This CDR3 region has 18 residues. From germline, CDR1 is MDHEN and CDR2 SYDVKM. V trimming: 7 bases; J trimming: 6 bases; junction bases outside the gene matches: 19. CDR3: CASTLLNPSGRAWDTQYF. The DNA of the CDR3 is TGTGCCAGCACCCTACTCAATCCCAGCGGGAGGGCCTGGGATACGCAGTATTTT.

This rearrangement joins TRBV5-4 to TRBJ2-3, with 11 bases identical to TRBD1. The CDR3 length is 16 residues. The V segment lost 4 bases and the J segment 6 bases; nucleotides outside the gene matches: 10. Germline V gives CDR1 SGHNT, CDR2 YYREEE (reference sequence). The chain's CDR3 is CASSLGGQGARDTQYF. CDR3 coding DNA: TGTGCCAGCAGCCTTGGCGGACAGGGGGCTAGGGATACGCAGTATTTT.

This sequence joins TRBV9 and TRBJ2-1, with 11 nucleotides matching TRBD2. V lost 4 bases to trimming and J lost 7 bases; unmatched junction nucleotides: 16. This CDR3 spans 18 amino acids. Germline V lookup: CDR1 SGDLS, CDR2 YYNGEE. Written as DNA, the CDR3 is TGTGCCAGCAGCTCATCCGGGACTAGCGGTTGGGGGAGGAATGAGCAGTTCTTC. Protein product: CASSSSGTSGWGRNEQFF.

The chain combines TRBV12-3 or TRBV12-4 with TRBJ2-7; 7 bases map to TRBD1. The CDR3 is 13 residues long. The V gene end was trimmed by 6 bases and the J gene end by 6 bases; junction bases not matched to a gene: 8. As DNA, the CDR3 is TGTGCCAGCAGCCGACAGGGAACGGGCGAGCAGTACTTC. Protein: CASSRQGTGEQYF.

There are a few counts of this clone. CDR3 sequence: CASGQNQETQYF. The DNA of the CDR3 is TGTGCCAGCGGGCAGAACCAAGAGACCCAGTACTTC. The gene calls are TRBV7-2 and TRBJ2-5, with D unclear. CDR1 and CDR2 from the germline V gene are SGHTA and FQGNSA. Trimming stripped 8 bases from V and 0 bases from J, with 7 bases between. This CDR3 has 12 residues.

The J gene is TRBJ2-3, the V gene TRBV7-8; a weak D match, TRBD2 (7 bases). The germline V gene encodes CDR1 SGHVS and CDR2 FQNEAQ. V was clipped by 5 bases and J by 6 bases, with 12 bases between them. This CDR3 is 13 amino acids long. The CDR3 is CASSLGGRDTQYF. In DNA form, the CDR3 reads TGTGCCAGCAGCCTGGGGGGGCGGGATACGCAGTATTTT.

The J gene is TRBJ1-5, the V gene TRBV6-2 or TRBV6-3; TRBD1 agrees at 8 bases. V was pared by 6 bases and J by 4 bases, with 5 bases of the junction left unmatched. Germline loops: CDR1 MNHEY, CDR2 SVGEGT. The CDR3 extends over 14 amino acids. The CDR3 nucleotides read TGTGCCAGCAGCTTCGGACAGGGAAATCAGCCCCAGCATTTT. Translation: CASSFGQGNQPQHF.

The V call is TRBV2, the J call TRBJ2-7; TRBD1 agrees at 9 bases. V was pared by 10 bases and J by 5 bases, with 9 bases of the junction left unmatched. This CDR3 comprises 13 residues. Per germline, CDR1 SNHLY and CDR2 FYNNEI. The CDR3 is CATSLGQGDEQYF. CDR3 DNA sequence: TGTGCCACCAGCCTGGGACAGGGCGACGAGCAGTACTTC.

The chain links TRBV7-2 to TRBJ2-1; a possible D gene is TRBD2 (5 bases). Per germline, CDR1 SGHTA and CDR2 FQGNSA. Trimming shortened V by 1 base and J by 3 bases, and 10 bases separated the two germline ends. The CDR3 runs to 15 residues. The CDR3 is CASSLGAELYNEQFF. The CDR3 DNA is TGTGCCAGCAGCTTAGGAGCGGAGCTCTACAATGAGCAGTTCTTC.

This clone is medium-sized within its sample. The chain is built from TRBV19 and TRBJ2-1, with 10 bases matching TRBD2. This CDR3 spans 18 amino acids. CDR1 is LNHDA, CDR2 SQIVND, per germline (reference sequence). V lost 3 bases, J lost 3 bases, and 11 bases stayed unmatched. The CDR3 here is CASSILLAGVAGYNEQFF. DNA for the CDR3: TGTGCCAGTAGTATCCTCCTAGCGGGAGTGGCTGGCTACAATGAGCAGTTCTTC. The full variable domain, with the rest looked up from reference TRBV19 and TRBJ2-1, is DGGITQSPKYLFRKEGQNVTLSCEQNLNHDAMYWYRQDPGQGLRLIYYSQIVNDFQKGDIAEGYSVSREKKESFPLTVTSAQKNPTAFYLCASSILLAGVAGYNEQFFGPGTRLTVL.

The CDR3 reads CATSDPGTGATDTQYF. CDR3 in DNA: TGTGCCACCAGTGACCCCGGGACAGGGGCGACAGATACGCAGTATTTT. This chain links TRBV24-1 with TRBJ2-3, with TRBD1 matching 10 bases. The V gene's germline CDR1 is KGHDR and CDR2 SFDVKD. Unmatched junction bases numbered 6, after V lost 4 bases and J lost 3 bases. The CDR3 is 16 amino acids.

V gene TRBV19 combines with J gene TRBJ1-5; D is unclear. The CDR3 contains 14 residues. CDR1 is LNHDA, CDR2 SQIVND, per germline (reference sequence). Trimming removed 3 bases from V and 8 bases from J, with 14 bases in between. The chain's CDR3 is CASSIGESGKPQHF. The CDR3 region has the DNA TGTGCCAGTAGTATTGGGGAGTCGGGGAAGCCCCAGCATTTT.

Note on this clone: Within the sample, other DNA sequences also encode this same CDR3. The genes are TRBV9 and TRBJ2-7; the D gene is possibly TRBD2 (7 bases). Between the trimmed V and J ends, which lost 0 bases and 2 bases, there was a span of 12 bases. Germline CDR1 SGDLS, CDR2 YYNGEE. CDR3 length: 15 residues. The CDR3 DNA is TGTGCCAGCAGCGTAGAGGGGGGGGATACCTACGAGCAGTACTTC. This codes for CASSVEGGDTYEQYF. The entire variable domain, with the rest obtained from reference TRBV9 and TRBJ2-7, is as follows: DSGVTQTPKHLITATGQRVTLRCSPRSGDLSVYWYQQSLDQGLQFLIQYYNGEERAKGNILERFSAQQFPDLHSELNLSSLELGDSALYFCASSVEGGDTYEQYFGPGTRLTVT.

This chain connects TRBV21-1 to TRBJ1-1; TRBD1, the table's D call, was not compared with the DNA. TRBV21-1 is annotated as a pseudogene. The CDR3 sequence is 18 residues long. CDR3 bases: TGTGCCAGCAGCAAAGCGGGCCCGCTGGACAGAGGGAACACTGAAGCTTTCTTT. Protein sequence: CASSKAGPLDRGNTEAFF.

The chain joins TRBV10-1 to TRBJ1-5, with TRBD1 matching 7 bases. The CDR3 contains 16 residues. Germline assignment: CDR1 WNHNN and CDR2 SYGVQD (reference sequence). The V gene end was trimmed by 6 bases and the J gene end by 0 bases; junction bases not matched to a gene: 8. The CDR3 reads CASRAHGTDSNQPQHF. CDR3 DNA: TGCGCCAGCAGAGCACACGGGACAGATAGCAATCAGCCCCAGCATTTT.

This sequence joins TRBV15 and TRBJ1-1; TRBD1 matches 9 bases. The germline CDR1 and CDR2 sequences are LNHNV and YYDKDF (reference sequence). The CDR3 contains 16 residues. Trimming removed 3 bases from V and 6 bases from J; junction bases left unmatched: 11. The CDR3 spells CATSSRGDRVDSEAFF. The CDR3 DNA follows: TGTGCCACCAGCAGCCGAGGGGACAGGGTTGATTCTGAAGCTTTCTTT.

The J gene is TRBJ1-5, the V gene TRBV19; TRBD1 matches 8 bases. The trim removed 3 bases at V and 7 bases at J, leaving 8 bases unmatched. This CDR3 spans 15 amino acids. Germline values: CDR1 LNHDA, CDR2 SQIVND (reference sequence). The CDR3 DNA is TGTGCCAGTAGTATTGTGGACAGGGCGGGGCAGCCCCAGCATTTT. Protein sequence: CASSIVDRAGQPQHF.

This chain uses TRBV7-3 with TRBJ1-6; the D gene is possibly TRBD1 (5 bases). This CDR3 spans 14 amino acids. V was shortened by 5 bases and J by 9 bases, with 14 bases between the two germline ends. Germline lookup yields CDR1 SGHTA and CDR2 FQGTGA. The CDR3 bases are TGTGCCAGCAGCCGAGGAGGGGTGAGTTCACCCCTCCACTTT. This sequence encodes CASSRGGVSSPLHF.

The chain uses TRBV5-1 and TRBJ1-3; no reliable D call. The ends were cut back, 0 bases at V and 0 bases at J, with 10 bases in the middle. Germline CDR1 reads SGHRS; CDR2 reads YFSETQ. There are 16 residues in the CDR3. CDR3 sequence: CASSLGAVSSGNTIYF. Here the CDR3 DNA reads TGCGCCAGCAGCTTGGGGGCCGTGAGCTCTGGAAACACCATATATTTT.

This rearrangement joins TRBV7-9 to TRBJ2-5; maybe TRBD2 (6 bases). Per germline, CDR1 SEHNR and CDR2 FQNEAQ (reference sequence). The CDR3 has 14 residues. The ends were cut back, 6 bases at V and 1 base at J, with 12 bases in the middle. CDR3: CASSIRDFQETQYF. The DNA of the CDR3 is TGTGCCAGCAGTATCAGGGACTTCCAAGAGACCCAGTACTTC. The full variable domain, rest sourced from reference TRBV7-9 and TRBJ2-5, is DTGVSQNPRHKITKRGQNVTFRCDPISEHNRLYWYRQTLGQGPEFLTYFQNEAQLEKSRLLSDRFSAERPKGSFSTLEIQRTEQGDSAMYLCASSIRDFQETQYFGPGTRLLVL.

This clone was recorded once. The chain links TRBV2 to TRBJ1-2; the D gene is possibly TRBD1 (6 bases). Germline CDR1 reads SNHLY; CDR2 reads FYNNEI. V lost 4 bases, J lost 0 bases, and 9 bases lay in between. CDR3 size: 14 residues. CDR3 amino acids: CASSVRTANYGYTF. CDR3 nucleotide sequence: TGTGCCAGCAGTGTAAGGACAGCTAACTATGGCTACACCTTC.